Below, 17 T cell receptor beta chains from the same sample are listed, as sequenced in a study of T cells in Graves' hyperthyroidism and ophthalmopathy. TCR beta CDR3 sequences were amplified from RNA transcripts. RT-PCR in the first round (using the HTBI primer set) targeted the TCR CDR3. Each CDR3 protein gets one entry after TCRdb re-called the multiplex PCR reads with MiXCR. The sample records 400,000 or so distinct CDR3 sequences, roughly 15% being singletons. Sequenced input: blood. These TCRs come from a woman in her sixties with Graves' ophthalmopathy.

This clonotype has only a few counts. The rearrangement joins TRBV20-1 to TRBJ2-1; D remains ambiguous. The germline V gene has CDR1 DFQATT and CDR2 SNEGSKA (reference sequence). V gave up 7 bases and J gave up 3 bases, with 7 bases separating them. The CDR3 covers 11 residues. The CDR3 protein is CSVSRYNEQFF. Here the CDR3 DNA reads TGCAGTGTTAGCCGCTACAATGAGCAGTTCTTC.

In its sample, this clonotype was seen many times. V usage is TRBV7-9 and J usage is TRBJ2-1; TRBD2 matches 14 bases. Unmatched junction bases numbered 12, after V lost 5 bases and J lost 12 bases. Germline values: CDR1 SEHNR, CDR2 FQNEAQ (reference sequence). The CDR3 is 16 amino acids. CDR3 amino acids: CASSQGLAGGHSVQFF. In DNA form, the CDR3 reads TGTGCCAGCAGCCAAGGACTAGCGGGAGGACACAGTGTGCAGTTCTTC.

This clonotype was seen many times. The V and J genes are TRBV7-9 and TRBJ2-3; 9 bases are a match to TRBD2. The CDR3 runs to 15 residues. The V and J ends lost 4 bases and 2 bases, in that order; junction bases with no gene match: 4. The germline V gene encodes CDR1 SEHNR and CDR2 FQNEAQ (reference sequence). Here the CDR3 DNA reads TGTGCCAGCAGCTCGGGACTAGCAGTCACAGATACGCAGTATTTT. Its protein product is CASSSGLAVTDTQYF.

In this sample, this clonotype turned up many times. The rearrangement joins TRBV3-1 to TRBJ1-2; 9 nucleotides line up with TRBD1. The J segment lost 6 bases and the V segment lost 0 bases, leaving 8 bases of the junction unmatched. Looked up from germline, CDR1 is LGHDT and CDR2 is YNNKEL (reference sequence). This CDR3 is 16 amino acids long. The CDR3 coding sequence is TGTGCCAGCAGCCAAGATGGCCGGGGACAGGGAAATGGCTACACCTTC. Its translation is CASSQDGRGQGNGYTF.

The chain carries TRBV27 and TRBJ2-2; 7 bases map to TRBD1. The ends lost 8 bases at V and 1 base at J; junction bases unmatched: 4. CDR1 and CDR2 from the germline V gene are MNHEY and SMNVEV (reference sequence). This CDR3 comprises 14 residues. CDR3: CASGDRENTGELFF. The CDR3 nucleotides read TGTGCCAGCGGAGACAGGGAGAACACCGGGGAGCTGTTTTTT.

There are many counts of this clonotype. This chain joins TRBV3-1 and TRBJ2-1; the D gene is possibly TRBD2 (5 bases). With 4 bases removed from V and 7 bases from J, the gap between germline ends came to 11 bases. The germline CDR1 and CDR2 sequences are LGHDT and YNNKEL (reference sequence). The CDR3 contains 13 residues. Here the CDR3 reads CASSRRSANEQFF. CDR3 nucleotide sequence: TGTGCCAGCAGCCGGAGGAGTGCGAATGAGCAGTTCTTC.

In its sample, this clonotype was seen many times. This sequence joins TRBV28 and TRBJ1-3; 10 bases are a match to TRBD1. The CDR3 sequence is 16 residues long. After removal of 5 bases from V and 3 bases from J, the junction contained 7 bases not matched to a gene. Per the germline V gene, CDR1 is MDHEN and CDR2 is SYDVKM. The CDR3 is CASSRRQGALGNTIYF. CDR3 nucleotides: TGTGCCAGCAGTCGACGACAGGGGGCACTTGGAAACACCATATATTTT.

This clonotype was seen at least ten times. This rearrangement joins TRBV29-1 to TRBJ1-1; the match to TRBD1 covers 10 bases. With 7 bases clipped from V and 6 bases from J, the junction kept 2 bases outside the gene matches. This CDR3 has 11 amino acids. Germline assignment: CDR1 SQVTM and CDR2 ANQGSEA. CDR3 region: CSAGQGAEAFF. Here the CDR3 DNA reads TGCAGCGCTGGACAGGGGGCTGAAGCTTTCTTT.

The table lists this clonotype with many counts. This chain joins TRBV18 and TRBJ2-1; 8 bases are shared with TRBD2. The CDR3 is 16 amino acids. Trimming cost V 6 bases and J 0 bases; bases outside gene matches: 7. In germline, CDR1 is KGHSH, CDR2 LQKENI. The CDR3 DNA is TGTGCCAGCTCCAGGGCAGCGGGAGACTCCTACAATGAGCAGTTCTTC. It encodes CASSRAAGDSYNEQFF.

This clonotype was counted only a few times. This rearrangement joins TRBV4-2 to TRBJ2-1; 10 bases agree with TRBD2. The CDR3 sequence is 16 residues long. After removal of 3 bases from V and 4 bases from J, the junction contained 6 bases not matched to a gene. The germline V gene encodes CDR1 LGHNA and CDR2 YNFKEQ. The CDR3: CASSHPGTSVYNEQFF. The CDR3 DNA is TGTGCCAGCAGCCACCCCGGGACTAGCGTGTACAATGAGCAGTTCTTC.

This chain uses TRBV7-9 with TRBJ2-5; 8 nucleotides agree with TRBD1. With 3 bases clipped from V and 3 bases from J, the junction kept 3 bases outside the gene matches. The CDR3 sequence is 14 residues long. Looked up from germline, CDR1 is SEHNR and CDR2 is FQNEAQ (reference sequence). The CDR3 protein is CASSFGQGKETQYF. CDR3 coding DNA: TGTGCCAGCAGCTTCGGACAGGGAAAAGAGACCCAGTACTTC.

This clonotype appeared many times. For the CDR3, the DNA is TGTGCCAGCAGCCTGGGTAGCCCCCGGGCAACAGATACGCAGTATTTT. Residues: CASSLGSPRATDTQYF. The chain uses TRBV7-9 and TRBJ2-3; no firm D call. Germline values: CDR1 SEHNR, CDR2 FQNEAQ (reference sequence). Trimming stripped 5 bases from V and 3 bases from J, with 18 bases between. The CDR3 sequence is 16 residues long.

The sample holds many counts of this clonotype. The rearrangement uses TRBV7-9 and TRBJ2-7, with 7 bases matching TRBD1. Germline V gives CDR1 SEHNR, CDR2 FQNEAQ (reference sequence). V shed 4 bases, J shed 7 bases, and the junction held 10 bases outside the gene matches. The CDR3 is made up of 14 amino acids. The CDR3 here is CASSSIQGSREQYF. In DNA, the CDR3 is TGTGCCAGCAGCTCTATACAGGGGTCGCGGGAGCAGTACTTC.

This clonotype was observed many times. The rearrangement links TRBV12-3 or TRBV12-4 to TRBJ2-5; 10 nucleotides align to TRBD1. The junction had 6 bases not matched to a gene; V was cut back by 6 bases and J by 5 bases. This CDR3 has 14 amino acids. In nucleotides, the CDR3 is TGTGCCAGCAGGCCGACAGGGGGCTACGAGACCCAGTACTTC. Translation gives CASRPTGGYETQYF.

This clonotype was counted at least ten times. The chain uses TRBV11-2 and TRBJ2-3; D possibly corresponds to TRBD2 (5 bases). This CDR3 has 14 residues. Germline V gene data show CDR1 as SGHAT and CDR2 as FQNNGV. The V and J ends lost 5 bases and 4 bases respectively, with 13 bases between them. The CDR3 region is CASSVGDHPDTQYF. CDR3 DNA: TGTGCCAGCAGCGTGGGAGACCACCCAGATACGCAGTATTTT.

This clonotype was counted ten times or more. V usage is TRBV6-1 and J usage is TRBJ1-2, with 8 bases identical to TRBD1. Germline CDR1 reads MNHNS; CDR2 reads SASEGT. Losses at the gene ends were 5 bases for V and 5 bases for J; bases not matched to a gene: 4. The CDR3 consists of 13 residues. DNA for the CDR3: TGTGCCAGCAGTTACACAGGGGGTTATGGCTACACCTTC. Translation: CASSYTGGYGYTF.

At least ten counts were recorded for this clonotype. This chain joins TRBV28 and TRBJ1-2; 10 nucleotides agree with TRBD1. The CDR3 runs 15 residues. The V gene end was trimmed by 2 bases and the J gene end by 8 bases; junction bases not matched to a gene: 8. CDR1 and CDR2 from the germline V gene are MDHEN and SYDVKM. The CDR3 sequence: CASSLEDGTGVGYTF. The CDR3 coding sequence is TGTGCCAGCAGTTTAGAAGATGGGACAGGGGTGGGCTACACCTTC.